This is a list of T cell receptor beta chains from one sample in a study of identical twins. MiXCR, run by TCRdb on the 5' RACE reads, gives a single entry per CDR3 protein. The sample carries 1.5 million to 2 million distinct CDR3 sequences, 25% to 35% recorded once. The specimen was cord blood. The receptors shown here come from a newborn girl in good health. CDR3s include the opening cysteine and the closing phenylalanine or tryptophan. Each record gives: V gene, CDR3 protein.

TRBV5-1 CASSLASSFSPAPLHF
TRBV4-1 CASSQLTGDSYGYTF
TRBV10-2 CASSGQRAMNTEAFF
TRBV6-1 CASSEREREMNYEQYF
TRBV28 CASRTLRGGTQYF
TRBV6-1 CASKQGPLNTEAFF
TRBV9 CASSVAGGQTIYNEQFF
TRBV9 CASSAAGTSGTDTQYF
TRBV7-9 CASPDREYNTGELFF
TRBV7-9 CASSLDGARNSPLHF
TRBV20-1 CSAAQGNEAFF
TRBV12-3/TRBV12-4 CASSLGSGGTGELFF
TRBV7-2 CASSLPGLAGGNTGELFF
TRBV28 CASSLLGRGNTGELFF
TRBV4-1 CASSQDLRADYGYTF
TRBV12-3/TRBV12-4 CASRDRDYNEQFF
TRBV4-1 CASSQPGTVGNTIYF
TRBV7-2 CASSLEGLAYYNEQFF
TRBV20-1 CSARWQGRYEQYF
TRBV6-1 CASSARFGTSAPQSSYNEQFF
TRBV25-1 CASSEFLAGVTEQFF
TRBV2 CASSEQGNTDTQYF
TRBV12-3/TRBV12-4 CASSALIQWNEKLFF
TRBV24-1 CATSDSSSNQPQHF
TRBV5-1 CASSRGGQYEQYF
TRBV28 CASSSSGGGYNEQYF
TRBV28 CAGSVGTGGSYEQYF
TRBV20-1 CSAEDFTDTDTQYF
TRBV4-1 CASRSTVSHEQFF
TRBV20-1 CSGTGGSTEAFF
TRBV27 CASSPTGGTSPYEQYF
TRBV5-1 CASSLAGLAGGYEQFF
TRBV27 CASSFGDRGPNQPRHF
TRBV6-2/TRBV6-3 CATLGLAGVKSYNEQFF
TRBV5-1 CASSSAGDAYEQYF